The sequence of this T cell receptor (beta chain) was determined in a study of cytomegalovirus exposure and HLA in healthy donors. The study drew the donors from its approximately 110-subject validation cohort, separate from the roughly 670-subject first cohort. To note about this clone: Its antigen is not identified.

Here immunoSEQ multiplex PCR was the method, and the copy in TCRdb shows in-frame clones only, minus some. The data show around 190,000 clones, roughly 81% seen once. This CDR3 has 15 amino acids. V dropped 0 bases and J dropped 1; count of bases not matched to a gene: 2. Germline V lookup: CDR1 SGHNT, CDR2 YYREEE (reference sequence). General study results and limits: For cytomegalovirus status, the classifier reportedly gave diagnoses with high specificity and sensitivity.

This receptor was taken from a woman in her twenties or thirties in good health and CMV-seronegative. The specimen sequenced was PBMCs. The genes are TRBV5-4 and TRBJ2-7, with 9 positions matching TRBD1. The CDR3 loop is CASSLAGQGSYEQYF. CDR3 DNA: TGTGCCAGCAGCTTGGCCGGACAGGGGTCCTACGAGCAGTACTTC.